Shown below are 27 T cell receptor beta chains from a single sample sequenced in a study of beta chain features in type 1 diabetes (dated by TCRdb to 2016 to 2018). Libraries came from the immunoSEQ multiplex PCR assay. The entire isolated RNA was reverse transcribed using the High Capacity cDNA Reverse Transcription Kit, and thus expressed TCRB transcripts were sequenced. The immuneACCESS repertoire file appears here via TCRdb, limited to in-frame rearrangements. These files lack a portion of the clones; in checked studies, under half of the deficit traces to unresolved V genes, and the cause of the others is not known. Here the sample has about 150,000 clones; over 8.5% occur a single time. Jointly, the top ten make up 2% to 2.5% of the sample. The sample was central memory CD4+ T cells from blood. These receptors originate from a man aged 18 to 30 in good health.

This clone was seen many times. The V gene is TRBV6-5, the J gene TRBJ2-2, with D possibly matching TRBD2 (5 bases). This CDR3 contains 14 residues. Trimming shortened V by 0 bases and J by 7 bases, and 9 bases separated the two germline ends. Germline CDR1 is MNHEY and CDR2 is SVGAGI. DNA of the CDR3: TGTGCCAGCAGTTACTCACTTGCGGGCGGGGAGCTGTTTTTT. It yields the protein CASSYSLAGGELFF.

This clone was counted between two and nine times. The CDR3 DNA reads as TGCGCCAGCAGCCAAGAACCTCCCGCGCTAGGAGCCTACGAGCAGTACTTC. Translating it yields CASSQEPPALGAYEQYF. The chain uses TRBV4-3 and TRBJ2-7; D remains ambiguous. This CDR3 comprises 17 residues. Germline CDR1 reads LGHNA; CDR2 reads YSLEER. V gave up 0 bases and J gave up 2 bases, with 17 bases separating them.

The rearrangement uses TRBV25-1 and TRBJ2-7; D unclear. The CDR3 loop spans 15 amino acids. V was clipped by 4 bases and J by 2 bases, with 15 bases between them. In germline, CDR1 is MGHDK, CDR2 SYGVNS. CDR3 in amino acids: CASSGYPQRPYEQYF. The CDR3 DNA reads TGTGCCAGCAGTGGGTACCCCCAGAGACCCTACGAGCAGTACTTC.

CDR3 region: CASSWGRTGEGEQYF. CDR3 nucleotide sequence: TGCGCCAGCAGCTGGGGACGGACAGGGGAGGGCGAGCAGTACTTC. The chain uses TRBV5-1 and TRBJ2-7; 9 positions match TRBD1. The CDR3 has 15 residues. Looked up from germline, CDR1 is SGHRS and CDR2 is YFSETQ. Trimming took 3 bases from V and 6 from J; bases not matched to a gene: 10.

This chain connects TRBV4-1 to TRBJ1-5; the D gene is possibly TRBD1 (5 bases). CDR3 length equals 17 residues. Between the trimmed V and J ends, which lost 0 bases and 2 bases, there was a span of 14 bases. In germline, CDR1 is MGHRA, CDR2 YSYEKL. This CDR3 reads CASSQDRWGVGNQPQHF. The CDR3 DNA is TGCGCCAGCAGCCAAGATCGCTGGGGCGTGGGCAATCAGCCCCAGCATTTT.

CDR3 sequence: CASSPIKETQYF. In DNA form, the CDR3 reads TGTGCCAGCTCACCAATCAAAGAGACCCAGTACTTC. The chain employs TRBV18 and TRBJ2-5, with D uncertain. CDR3 size: 12 residues. CDR1 is KGHSH, CDR2 LQKENI, per germline. V gave up 2 bases and J gave up 3 bases, with 4 bases separating them.

This clone showed up just a few times. Its ends do not fully match the called genes, so a read error is possible. V and J are TRBV10-3 and TRBJ2-7, with D unresolved. Germline lookup yields CDR1 ENHRY and CDR2 SYGVKD. The CDR3 spans 12 residues. Written as DNA, the CDR3 is TGTGCCAGCAGTGGCACGGCCTACGAGCAGTACTTC. Protein: CASSGTAYEQYF.

This chain links TRBV11-2 with TRBJ2-3; 8 bases are a match to TRBD1. Per the germline V gene, CDR1 is SGHAT and CDR2 is FQNNGV. With 0 bases clipped from V and 5 bases from J, the junction kept 4 bases outside the gene matches. The CDR3 is 15 amino acids. The CDR3 region is CASSLDRGHGDTQYF. CDR3 DNA: TGTGCCAGCAGCTTAGACAGGGGGCATGGAGATACGCAGTATTTT.

This chain joins TRBV30 and TRBJ2-3; 8 bases are shared with TRBD2. The germline gives CDR1 GTSNPN, CDR2 SVGIG (reference sequence). This CDR3 region has 17 residues. J gave up 0 bases and V 1 base, and 9 bases lay outside the gene matches. CDR3 protein: CAWSEGRTSPSTDTQYF. Written as DNA, the CDR3 is TGTGCCTGGAGTGAAGGGCGGACTAGCCCGAGCACAGATACGCAGTATTTT.

This chain connects TRBV5-4 to TRBJ2-1; the match to TRBD2 covers 9 bases. Trimming cost V 1 base and J 5 bases; bases outside gene matches: 4. The CDR3 consists of 15 residues. Germline lookup yields CDR1 SGHNT and CDR2 YYREEE (reference sequence). CDR3 amino acids: CASSLRLADDNEQFF. The CDR3 bases are TGTGCCAGCAGCTTGCGACTAGCGGACGACAATGAGCAGTTCTTC. Looking up the rest from reference TRBV5-4 and TRBJ2-1 gives the full variable domain: ETGVTQSPTHLIKTRGQQVTLRCSSQSGHNTVSWYQQALGQGPQFIFQYYREEENGRGNFPPRFSGLQFPNYSSELNVNALELDDSALYLCASSLRLADDNEQFFGPGTRLTVL.

The J gene is TRBJ1-3, the V gene TRBV29-1, with D possibly matching TRBD1 (6 bases). The V end was cut by 6 bases, the J end by 2 bases, with 8 bases between. This CDR3 contains 12 residues. Germline assignment: CDR1 SQVTM and CDR2 ANQGSEA. In nucleotides, the CDR3 is TGCAGCGTACAGGGTGCTGGAAACACCATATATTTT. The encoded protein is CSVQGAGNTIYF.

The J gene is TRBJ2-4, the V gene TRBV18; D gene ambiguous. Germline V gives CDR1 KGHSH, CDR2 LQKENI. The length of the CDR3 is 13 residues. V lost 2 bases, J lost 8 bases, and 10 bases lay in between. The CDR3 sequence is CASSPTALDIQYF. CDR3 DNA sequence: TGTGCCAGCTCACCAACCGCTTTGGACATTCAGTACTTC.

The chain is built from TRBV5-1 and TRBJ2-3; the D gene is possibly TRBD1 (5 bases). CDR1 is SGHRS, CDR2 YFSETQ, per germline. The CDR3 is 16 amino acids. With 4 bases removed from V and 1 base from J, the gap between germline ends came to 16 bases. CDR3 DNA: TGCGCCAGCAGCAGGGCCGGCCTCAGGGGCACAGATACGCAGTATTTT. Its translation: CASSRAGLRGTDTQYF.

This clone has just a few counts. The chain joins TRBV29-1 to TRBJ1-2; 9 nucleotides agree with TRBD1. This CDR3 is built from 14 residues. Germline V gene lookup returns CDR1 SQVTM and CDR2 ANQGSEA. The ends lost 6 bases at V and 2 bases at J; junction bases unmatched: 7. In DNA form, the CDR3 reads TGCAGCGTCTTAACAGGGGGCGGAAACTATGGCTACACCTTC. It yields the protein CSVLTGGGNYGYTF.

The rearrangement uses TRBV7-2 and TRBJ2-5; perhaps TRBD1 as D (6 bases). Per the germline V gene, CDR1 is SGHTA and CDR2 is FQGNSA. V was clipped by 2 bases and J by 4 bases, with 23 bases between them. The length of the CDR3 is 18 residues. The CDR3 region has the DNA TGTGCCAGCAGCTTAAGAGGAACGAACTGGGGGCGCGGAGAGACCCAGTACTTC. Its translation is CASSLRGTNWGRGETQYF.

The chain couples TRBV9 to TRBJ2-5; unclear D gene. Germline CDR1 and CDR2: SGDLS and YYNGEE. The V and J ends lost 0 bases and 3 bases respectively, with 6 bases between them. The CDR3 spans 13 residues. The CDR3 region has the DNA TGTGCCAGCAGCGTAGGGGCGGAAGAGACCCAGTACTTC. It codes for CASSVGAEETQYF.

The chain joins TRBV7-3 to TRBJ2-3; TRBD2 matches 7 bases. Germline CDR1 and CDR2: SGHTA and FQGTGA. This CDR3 is 15 amino acids long. With 2 bases clipped from V and 6 bases from J, the junction kept 8 bases outside the gene matches. CDR3 coding DNA: TGTGCCAGCAGCTTATTAGGCGGGAGAAGCGATACGCAGTATTTT. Protein sequence: CASSLLGGRSDTQYF. Combining the CDR3 with reference TRBV7-3 and TRBJ2-3 gives the whole variable domain GAGVSQTPSNKVTEKGKYVELRCDPISGHTALYWYRQSLGQGPEFLIYFQGTGAADDSGLPNDRFFAVRPEGSVSTLKIQRTERGDSAVYLCASSLLGGRSDTQYFGPGTRLTVL.

This clone appeared a few times. The chain recombines TRBV10-3 with TRBJ2-1, with D perhaps assigned TRBD1 or TRBD2 (5 bases each). The V gene lost 3 bases and the J gene lost 5 bases, with 26 bases spanning the gap. Germline CDR1 reads ENHRY; CDR2 reads SYGVKD. There are 19 residues in the CDR3. The CDR3 protein is CAISDLRDLIATYNNEQFF. The CDR3, as DNA: TGTGCCATCAGTGATCTCCGGGACCTGATAGCGACCTACAACAATGAGCAGTTCTTC.

This clone was picked up a small number of times. The chain links TRBV27 to TRBJ1-3, with a weak D call TRBD1 (5 bases). Trimming took off 5 bases at V and 4 bases at J, with 12 bases between the two ends. This CDR3 has 14 amino acids. Germline V gives CDR1 MNHEY, CDR2 SMNVEV (reference sequence). CDR3 DNA sequence: TGTGCCAGCAGTCGTGGGACTTGGGGAAACACCATATATTTT. It translates to CASSRGTWGNTIYF.

This clone was observed a few times. The J gene is TRBJ2-7, the V gene TRBV5-1; D perhaps matches TRBD2 (6 bases). Germline-derived CDR1 and CDR2 are SGHRS and YFSETQ. CDR3 length equals 17 residues. With 1 base removed from V and 6 bases from J, the gap between germline ends came to 23 bases. CDR3 bases: TGCGCCAGCAGCTTGAAGCTGGGAGTCCTGGGAGGTCCCGAGCAGTACTTC. Its translation is CASSLKLGVLGGPEQYF.

This clone came up many times. This rearrangement joins TRBV5-4 to TRBJ1-1; D is uncertain. This CDR3 spans 15 amino acids. CDR1 SGHNT and CDR2 YYREEE come from the germline V gene (reference sequence). V lost 4 bases and J 4 bases, leaving 17 bases between the germline ends. The CDR3 DNA reads as TGTGCCAGCAGCAGCCAGGCGCGCCTTTCCACTGAAGCTTTCTTT. This encodes CASSSQARLSTEAFF.

This clone was counted between two and nine times. The chain employs TRBV28 and TRBJ1-2; D remains unclear. The V and J ends lost 3 bases and 2 bases respectively, with 7 bases between them. The CDR3 consists of 13 residues. Per the germline V gene, CDR1 is MDHEN and CDR2 is SYDVKM. The CDR3 sequence: CASSLQGNYGYTF. The DNA for the CDR3 is TGTGCCAGCAGTTTGCAAGGGAACTATGGCTACACCTTC.

The gene calls are TRBV30 and TRBJ2-7; 10 nucleotides align to TRBD2. This CDR3 comprises 14 residues. From germline, CDR1 is GTSNPN and CDR2 SVGIG (reference sequence). V lost 4 bases to trimming and J lost 7 bases; unmatched junction nucleotides: 10. Written as DNA, the CDR3 is TGTGCCTGGAATCTAGCGGGAGCGGCGGGGGAGCAGTACTTC. It codes for CAWNLAGAAGEQYF.

This clone has a handful of counts. The chain couples TRBV7-2 to TRBJ2-5, with TRBD2 matching 11 bases. The CDR3 length is 16 residues. Germline trimming cut 1 base from V and 4 bases from J; bases unmatched to any gene: 5. CDR1 and CDR2 from the germline V gene are SGHTA and FQGNSA. The CDR3 coding sequence is TGTGCCAGCAGCTTAGTGGTAGCGGGAGGGTTAGAGACCCAGTACTTC. It codes for CASSLVVAGGLETQYF.

This clone has just a few counts. The V call is TRBV6-1, the J call TRBJ2-7; 7 bases map to TRBD1. The CDR3 length is 14 residues. Unmatched junction bases numbered 6, after V lost 4 bases and J lost 3 bases. The germline V gene encodes CDR1 MNHNS and CDR2 SASEGT. Here the CDR3 reads CASSARWDSYEQYF. CDR3 coding DNA: TGTGCCAGCAGTGCTCGATGGGACAGCTACGAGCAGTACTTC.

This clone was picked up a small number of times. The chain uses TRBV28 and TRBJ2-3; D unclear. Germline CDR1 reads MDHEN; CDR2 reads SYDVKM. V lost 1 base, J lost 0 bases, and 14 bases lay in between. The CDR3 runs to 17 residues. The CDR3 DNA reads TGTGCCAGCAGTTTATTAGTAGGCAGTTCTAGCACAGATACGCAGTATTTT. This gives the protein CASSLLVGSSSTDTQYF.

A few counts support this clone. The genes are TRBV4-2 and TRBJ2-1; D perhaps matches TRBD2 (5 bases). This CDR3 spans 17 amino acids. The germline CDR1 and CDR2 sequences are LGHNA and YNFKEQ. The ends were cut back, 3 bases at V and 3 bases at J, with 18 bases in the middle. CDR3 loop: CASSQGSAAESYNEQFF. CDR3 DNA sequence: TGTGCCAGCAGCCAGGGCTCAGCAGCGGAGAGCTACAATGAGCAGTTCTTC.